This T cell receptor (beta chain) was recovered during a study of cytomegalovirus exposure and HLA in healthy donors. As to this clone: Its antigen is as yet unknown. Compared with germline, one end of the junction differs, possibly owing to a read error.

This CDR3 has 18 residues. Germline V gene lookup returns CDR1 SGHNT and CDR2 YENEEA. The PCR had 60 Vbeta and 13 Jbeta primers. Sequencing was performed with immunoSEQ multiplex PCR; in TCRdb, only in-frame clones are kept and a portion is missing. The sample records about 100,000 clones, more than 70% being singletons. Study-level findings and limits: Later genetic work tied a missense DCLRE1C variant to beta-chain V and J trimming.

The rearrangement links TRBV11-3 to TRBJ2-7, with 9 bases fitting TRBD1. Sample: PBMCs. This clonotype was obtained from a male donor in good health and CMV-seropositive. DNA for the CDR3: TGTGCCAGCAGCTTCCGGGACAGGGACATGCTGAGCTCCTACGAACAGTACTTC. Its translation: CASSFRDRDMLSSYEQYF.